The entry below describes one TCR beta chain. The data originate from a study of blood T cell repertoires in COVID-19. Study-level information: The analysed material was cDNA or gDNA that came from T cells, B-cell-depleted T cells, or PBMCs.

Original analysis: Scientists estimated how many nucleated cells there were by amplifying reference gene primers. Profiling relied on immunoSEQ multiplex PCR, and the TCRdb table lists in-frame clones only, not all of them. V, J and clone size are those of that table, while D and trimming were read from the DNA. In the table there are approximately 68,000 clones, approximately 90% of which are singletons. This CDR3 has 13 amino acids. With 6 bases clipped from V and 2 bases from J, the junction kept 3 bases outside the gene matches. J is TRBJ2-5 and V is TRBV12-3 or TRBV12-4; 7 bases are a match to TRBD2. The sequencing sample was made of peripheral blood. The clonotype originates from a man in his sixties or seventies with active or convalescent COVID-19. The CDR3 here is CASRRAGQETQYF. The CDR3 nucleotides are TGTGCCAGCAGGAGAGCGGGGCAAGAGACCCAGTACTTC.